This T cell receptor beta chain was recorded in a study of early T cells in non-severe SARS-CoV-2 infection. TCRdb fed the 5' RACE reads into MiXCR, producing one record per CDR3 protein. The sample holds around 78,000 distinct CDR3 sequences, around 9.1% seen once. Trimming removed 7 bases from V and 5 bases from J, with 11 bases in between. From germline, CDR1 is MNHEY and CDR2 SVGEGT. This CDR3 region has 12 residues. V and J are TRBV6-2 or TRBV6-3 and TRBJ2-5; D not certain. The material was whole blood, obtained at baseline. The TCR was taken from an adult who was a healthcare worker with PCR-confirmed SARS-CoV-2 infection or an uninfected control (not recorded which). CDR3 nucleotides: TGTGCCAGCAACGCCGGGCATGAGACCCAGTACTTC. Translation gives CASNAGHETQYF.